This record concerns one TCR beta chain sequence. Antigen specificity is unknown. CD45RO-CCR7+CD27+CD95- characterized naive CD8+ T cells. The data derive from a study of CXCR3-negative and CXCR3-positive naive CD8 T cells. Study-level findings and limits: Naive subsets were similarly diverse, while memory CD8+ repertoires were much less diverse. A higher hydrophobicity marked the TRB CDR3s of CXCR3-positive naive cells versus CXCR3-negative naive cells. Memory cells showed distinct TRBV-TRBJ patterns, while the two naive subsets matched.

This CDR3 spans 16 amino acids. Germline values: CDR1 SGHRS, CDR2 YFSETQ. The TRB cDNA libraries were prepared by 5' RACE with UMI labels. TCRdb reprocessed the 5' RACE reads; each CDR3 protein has one entry and no DNA is given. The sample table sets out 6,900 or so distinct CDR3 sequences. Sample: naive CXCR3+ CD8+ T cells from blood. Stated subset: CD45RO-CCR7+CD27+CD95- naive CD8+ T cells expressing CXCR3 (TNR3+). The chain is built from TRBV5-1 and TRBJ2-5; the D call from TCRdb, TRBD2, cannot be confirmed without DNA. The TCR originated in a human donor in good health. Some clones in this sample may be carry-over from other donors' samples. CDR3: CASSLEGLALQETQYF.